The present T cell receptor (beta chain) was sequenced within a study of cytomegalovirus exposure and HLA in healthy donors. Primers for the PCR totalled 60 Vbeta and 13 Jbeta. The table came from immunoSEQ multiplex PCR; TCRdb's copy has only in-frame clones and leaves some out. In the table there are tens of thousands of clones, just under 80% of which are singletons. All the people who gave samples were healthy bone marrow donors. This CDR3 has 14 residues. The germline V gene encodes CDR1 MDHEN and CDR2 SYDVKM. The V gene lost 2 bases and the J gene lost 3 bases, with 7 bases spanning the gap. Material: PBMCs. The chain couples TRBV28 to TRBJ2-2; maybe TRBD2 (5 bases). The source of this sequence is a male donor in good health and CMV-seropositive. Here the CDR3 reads CASSLVGDTGELFF. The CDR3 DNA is TGTGCCAGCAGTTTAGTCGGGGACACCGGGGAGCTGTTTTTT. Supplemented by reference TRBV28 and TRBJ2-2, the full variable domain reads DVKVTQSSRYLVKRTGEKVFLECVQDMDHENMFWYRQDPGLGLRLIYFSYDVKMKEKGDIPEGYSVSREKKERFSLILESASTNQTSMYLCASSLVGDTGELFFGEGSRLTVL.